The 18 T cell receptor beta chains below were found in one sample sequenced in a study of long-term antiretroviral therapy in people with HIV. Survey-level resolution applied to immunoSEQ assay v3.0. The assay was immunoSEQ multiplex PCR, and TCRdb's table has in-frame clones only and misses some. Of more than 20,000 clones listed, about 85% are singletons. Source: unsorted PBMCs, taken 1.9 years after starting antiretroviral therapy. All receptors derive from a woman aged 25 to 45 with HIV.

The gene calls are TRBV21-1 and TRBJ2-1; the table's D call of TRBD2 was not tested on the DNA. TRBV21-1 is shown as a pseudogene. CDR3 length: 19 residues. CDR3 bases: TGTGCCAGCAGCAAAGACAGGGTAGCGGGGGAGTGCTCCTACAATGAGCAGTTCTTC. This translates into CASSKDRVAGECSYNEQFF.

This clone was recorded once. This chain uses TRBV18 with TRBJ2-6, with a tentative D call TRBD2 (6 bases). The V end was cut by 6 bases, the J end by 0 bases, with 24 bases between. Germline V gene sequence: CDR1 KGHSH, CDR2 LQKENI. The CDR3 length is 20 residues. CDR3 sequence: CASSLIGVRGIDSGANVLTF. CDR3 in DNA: TGTGCCAGCTCCCTCATAGGGGTCCGGGGGATCGACTCTGGGGCCAACGTCCTGACTTTC. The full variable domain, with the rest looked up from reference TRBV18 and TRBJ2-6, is NAGVMQNPRHLVRRRGQEARLRCSPMKGHSHVYWYRQLPEEGLKFMVYLQKENIIDESGMPKERFSAEFPKEGPSILRIQQVVRGDSAAYFCASSLIGVRGIDSGANVLTFGAGSRLTVL.

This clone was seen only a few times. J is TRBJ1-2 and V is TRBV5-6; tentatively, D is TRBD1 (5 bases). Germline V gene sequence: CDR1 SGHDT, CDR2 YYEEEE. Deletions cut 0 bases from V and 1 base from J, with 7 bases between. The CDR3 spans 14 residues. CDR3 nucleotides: TGTGCCAGCAGCTTGGGCAGGGTTAACTATGGCTACACCTTC. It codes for CASSLGRVNYGYTF.

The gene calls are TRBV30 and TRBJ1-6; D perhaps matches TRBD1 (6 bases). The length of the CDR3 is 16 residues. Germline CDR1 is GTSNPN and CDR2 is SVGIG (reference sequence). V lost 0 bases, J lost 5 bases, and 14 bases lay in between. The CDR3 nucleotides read TGTGCCTGGAGTGTACTTGGGGGGCGGAATAATTCACCCCTCCACTTT. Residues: CAWSVLGGRNNSPLHF.

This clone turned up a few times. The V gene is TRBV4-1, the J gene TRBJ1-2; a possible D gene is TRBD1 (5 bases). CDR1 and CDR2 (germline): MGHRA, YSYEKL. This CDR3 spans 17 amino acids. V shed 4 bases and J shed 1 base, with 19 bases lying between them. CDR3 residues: CASSLTLGGRGNYGYTF. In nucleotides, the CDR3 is TGCGCCAGCAGCCTAACACTCGGGGGGAGAGGTAACTATGGCTACACCTTC.

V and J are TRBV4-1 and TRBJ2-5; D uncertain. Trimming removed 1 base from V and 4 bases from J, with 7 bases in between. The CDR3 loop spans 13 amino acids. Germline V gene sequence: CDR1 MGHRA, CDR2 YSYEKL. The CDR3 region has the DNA TGCGCCAGCAGCCAAGTGTTAGGAGAGACCCAGTACTTC. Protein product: CASSQVLGETQYF.

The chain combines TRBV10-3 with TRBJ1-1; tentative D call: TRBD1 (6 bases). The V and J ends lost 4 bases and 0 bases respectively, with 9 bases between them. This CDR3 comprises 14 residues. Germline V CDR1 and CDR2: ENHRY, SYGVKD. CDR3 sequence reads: CAISATGMNTEAFF. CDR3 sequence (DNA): TGTGCCATCAGTGCGACAGGAATGAACACTGAAGCTTTCTTT.

CDR3 residues: CASSYFGGRETQYF. The CDR3 DNA reads as TGCGCCAGCAGCTATTTCGGTGGCAGGGAGACCCAGTACTTC. The chain employs TRBV5-1 and TRBJ2-5; no clear D. Germline CDR1 SGHRS, CDR2 YFSETQ. V lost 3 bases, J lost 5 bases, and 14 bases lay in between. This CDR3 contains 14 residues.

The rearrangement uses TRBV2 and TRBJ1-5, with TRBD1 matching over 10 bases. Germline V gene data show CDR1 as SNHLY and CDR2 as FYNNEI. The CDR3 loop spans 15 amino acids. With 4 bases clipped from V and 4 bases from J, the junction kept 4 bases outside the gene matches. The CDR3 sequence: CASSGRTGGNQPQHF. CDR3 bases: TGTGCCAGCAGTGGTCGGACAGGGGGTAATCAGCCCCAGCATTTT. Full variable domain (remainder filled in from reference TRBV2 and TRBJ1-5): EPEVTQTPSHQVTQMGQEVILRCVPISNHLYFYWYRQILGQKVEFLVSFYNNEISEKSEIFDDQFSVERPDGSNFTLKIRSTKLEDSAMYFCASSGRTGGNQPQHFGDGTRLSIL.

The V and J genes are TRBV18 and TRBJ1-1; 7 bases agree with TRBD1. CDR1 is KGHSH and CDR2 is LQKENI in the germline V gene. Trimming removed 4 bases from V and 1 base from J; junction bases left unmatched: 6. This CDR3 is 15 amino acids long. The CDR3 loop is CASSLGGQKNTEAFF. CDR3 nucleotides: TGTGCCAGCTCACTCGGGGGACAGAAGAACACTGAAGCTTTCTTT.

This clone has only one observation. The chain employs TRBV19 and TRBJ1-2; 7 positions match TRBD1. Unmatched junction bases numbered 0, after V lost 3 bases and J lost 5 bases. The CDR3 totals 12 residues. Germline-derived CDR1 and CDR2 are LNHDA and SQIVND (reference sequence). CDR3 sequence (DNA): TGTGCCAGTAGTATGACAGGGTATGGCTACACCTTC. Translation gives CASSMTGYGYTF. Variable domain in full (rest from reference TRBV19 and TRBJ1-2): DGGITQSPKYLFRKEGQNVTLSCEQNLNHDAMYWYRQDPGQGLRLIYYSQIVNDFQKGDIAEGYSVSREKKESFPLTVTSAQKNPTAFYLCASSMTGYGYTFGSGTRLTVV.

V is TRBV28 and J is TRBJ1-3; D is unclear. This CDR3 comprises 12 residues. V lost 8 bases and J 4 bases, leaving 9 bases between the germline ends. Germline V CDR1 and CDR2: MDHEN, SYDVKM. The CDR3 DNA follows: TGTGCCAGCCTGGCGGGGGGAAACACCATATATTTT. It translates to CASLAGGNTIYF.

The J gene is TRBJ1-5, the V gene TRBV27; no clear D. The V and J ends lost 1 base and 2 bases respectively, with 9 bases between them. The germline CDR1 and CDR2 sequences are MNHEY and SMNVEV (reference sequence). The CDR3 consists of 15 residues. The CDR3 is CASSLFPAGNQPQHF. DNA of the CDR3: TGTGCCAGCAGTTTATTCCCGGCGGGCAATCAGCCCCAGCATTTT.

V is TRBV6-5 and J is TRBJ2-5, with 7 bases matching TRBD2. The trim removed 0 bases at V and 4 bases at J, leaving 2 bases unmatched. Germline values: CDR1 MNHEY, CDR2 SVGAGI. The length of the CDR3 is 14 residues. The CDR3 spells CASSYSTSRETQYF. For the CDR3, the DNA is TGTGCCAGCAGTTACTCGACTAGCAGAGAGACCCAGTACTTC.

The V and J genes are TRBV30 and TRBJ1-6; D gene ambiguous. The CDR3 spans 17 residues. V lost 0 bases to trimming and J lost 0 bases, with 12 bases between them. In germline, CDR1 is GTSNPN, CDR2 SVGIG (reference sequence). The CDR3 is CAWSVGQLSSYNSPLHF. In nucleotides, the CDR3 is TGTGCCTGGAGTGTTGGGCAGCTGAGCTCCTATAATTCACCCCTCCACTTT.

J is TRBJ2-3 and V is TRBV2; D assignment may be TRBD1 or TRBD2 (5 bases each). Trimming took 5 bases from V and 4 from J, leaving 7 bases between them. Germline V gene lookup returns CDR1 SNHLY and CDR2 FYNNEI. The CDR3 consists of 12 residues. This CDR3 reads CASSRDADTQYF. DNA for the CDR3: TGTGCCAGCAGTAGGGACGCAGATACGCAGTATTTT.

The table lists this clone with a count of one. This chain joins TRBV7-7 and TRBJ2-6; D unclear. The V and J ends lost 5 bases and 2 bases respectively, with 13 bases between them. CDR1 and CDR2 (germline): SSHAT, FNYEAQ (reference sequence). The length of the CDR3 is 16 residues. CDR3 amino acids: CASSSSPVAGANVLTF. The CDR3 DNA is TGTGCCAGCAGCAGTTCTCCGGTAGCTGGGGCCAACGTCCTGACTTTC.

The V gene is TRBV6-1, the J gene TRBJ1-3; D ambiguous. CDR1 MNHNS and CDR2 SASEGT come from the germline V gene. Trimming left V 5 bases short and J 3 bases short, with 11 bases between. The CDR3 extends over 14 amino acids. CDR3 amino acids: CASSSIPVGNTIYF. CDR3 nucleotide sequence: TGTGCCAGCAGTTCGATCCCGGTTGGAAACACCATATATTTT.